This TCR beta chain was recorded in a study of cytomegalovirus exposure and HLA in healthy donors. As for the study in general: Earlier work reported some 110 million unique TCR beta sequences from roughly 180 million T cells. An early data release held 75 million to 100 million unique TCRs from HLA-typed donors.

General study results and limits: Donors were assumed by presence/absence analyses to have roughly uniform sequencing depth. Sequencing had likely introduced a cluster of highly shared sequence variants as an artifact.

CDR3 length: 14 residues. The trim removed 4 bases at V and 1 base at J, leaving 4 bases unmatched. In germline, CDR1 is SGHRS, CDR2 YFSETQ. Vbeta (60) and Jbeta (13) primers were used in the PCR. TCRdb keeps only in-frame clones here, not all; method: immunoSEQ multiplex PCR. The sample lists about 130,000 clones; roughly 84% were seen once. A remark on this clone: The target antigen is unknown.

The genes are TRBV5-1 and TRBJ1-1, with TRBD1 identical over 7 bases. This sequence was found in a man aged 50-59 years in good health and CMV-seronegative. The sequenced material came from PBMCs. The CDR3 protein is CASSLWTGNTEAFF. The DNA for the CDR3 is TGCGCCAGCAGCCTATGGACAGGGAACACTGAAGCTTTCTTT.